This TCR beta chain was captured in a study of cytomegalovirus exposure and HLA in healthy donors. Notes on the study in general: Presence/absence analyses took donor sequencing depth as roughly uniform. The HLA-A and HLA-B alleles of most subjects were reportedly predicted accurately from TCR beta sequences. Immune exposure was documented only through CMV serostatus.

PCR employed 60 Vbeta and 13 Jbeta primers. This table comes from immunoSEQ multiplex PCR, and its TCRdb copy is limited to in-frame clones, with some not included. The profile shows about 270,000 clones, more than 80% of them singletons. With regard to this clone: Its target is unknown.

The sequencing input was PBMCs. This clonotype was obtained from a man in his forties in good health and CMV-seropositive.

This CDR3 reads CASSPLSGASYEQYF. The CDR3 nucleotides read TGTGCCAGCAGTCCACTTAGCGGGGCCTCCTACGAGCAGTACTTC. This chain uses TRBV7-8 with TRBJ2-7, with TRBD2 identical over 8 bases. J was trimmed by 0 bases and V by 6 bases; bases with no gene match: 7. CDR1 is SGHVS, CDR2 FQNEAQ, per germline. The CDR3 totals 15 residues.